The clone carrying this T cell receptor beta chain was detected only once. The antigen is unknown. Original processing notes: ImmunoSEQ supplied junction-only sequences lacking quality scores, so filtering was different. Method: immunoSEQ multiplex PCR; TCRdb's copy keeps in-frame clones and lacks some. V and J calls and clone size are given by that table; D and trimming were obtained from the DNA. Of about 1,800,000 clones in the sample, approximately 94% were seen once. This sample stems from a study of shared clonotypes between healthy human individuals. Study context: Used for every donor were three CD4 naive, three CD4 memory, two CD8 naive and one CD8 memory plate. Points from the study as a whole: Generally, estimated richness proved larger in naive subsets than it did in memory subsets. Non-shared clonotypes had lower generation probabilities than those shared by all four donors.

Positive CCR7 selection of CD45RO-negative cells yielded the naive CD8 cells, and terminally differentiated effector memory CD45RA+ cells were excluded. V was pared by 2 bases and J by 5 bases, with 10 bases between. This CDR3 is 13 amino acids long. Germline V gene sequence: CDR1 SGHAT, CDR2 FQNNGV. The source is a man younger than 35 in good health. The chain joins TRBV11-2 to TRBJ2-7; TRBD1 might be the D (5 bases). The sample taken for sequencing was naive CD8+ T cells sorted from blood. The chain's CDR3 is CASSLRGSHEQYF. DNA of the CDR3: TGTGCCAGCAGCTTAAGGGGCAGCCACGAGCAGTACTTC.